These 21 T cell receptor beta chains originate from one sample sequenced in a study of T cells after yellow fever vaccination. A single record per CDR3 protein comes from TCRdb applying MiXCR to the 5' RACE reads. The sample shows about 630,000 distinct CDR3 sequences, roughly an eighth of them seen only once. Material: PBMCs, obtained on the day of the yellow fever booster vaccination. The receptors originated from a man aged 25-45 years who received the YFV17D yellow fever vaccine.

The V gene is TRBV7-2, the J gene TRBJ1-5; D is uncertain. V lost 2 bases, J lost 1 base, and 9 bases lay in between. The CDR3 extends over 15 amino acids. From germline, CDR1 is SGHTA and CDR2 FQGNSA. CDR3 sequence (DNA): TGTGCCAGCAGCTTACAACTGGTAAGCAATCAGCCCCAGCATTTT. Protein product: CASSLQLVSNQPQHF.

This chain connects TRBV6-1 to TRBJ2-7; TRBD1 matches 10 bases. In germline, CDR1 is MNHNS, CDR2 SASEGT. The ends lost 1 base at V and 4 bases at J; junction bases unmatched: 4. The CDR3 runs to 15 residues. The CDR3 region has the DNA TGTGCCAGCAGTGAAGTAGAGGGACAGGGGTACGAGCAGTACTTC. This sequence encodes CASSEVEGQGYEQYF.

The rearrangement uses TRBV6-1 and TRBJ2-5; no definite D call. CDR1 and CDR2 (germline): MNHNS, SASEGT. This CDR3 has 11 amino acids. The ends were cut back, 3 bases at V and 5 bases at J, with 4 bases in the middle. For the CDR3, the DNA is TGTGCCAGCAGTGATAAGGAGACCCAGTACTTC. Encoded protein: CASSDKETQYF.

V usage is TRBV7-8 and J usage is TRBJ1-5, with D uncertain. The CDR3 is 15 amino acids. The V gene's germline CDR1 is SGHVS and CDR2 FQNEAQ. Trimming removed 2 bases from V and 4 bases from J, with 12 bases in between. CDR3: CASSLMGTANQPQHF. The CDR3 coding sequence is TGTGCCAGCAGCTTAATGGGCACGGCTAATCAGCCCCAGCATTTT.

The chain uses TRBV13 and TRBJ2-7; TRBD1 matches at 9 bases. Germline V gives CDR1 PRHDT, CDR2 FYEKMQ (reference sequence). Germline trimming cut 0 bases from V and 2 bases from J; bases unmatched to any gene: 5. There are 16 residues in the CDR3. Here the CDR3 DNA reads TGTGCCAGCAGCTTAGGCCAGGGACAGGGAGCCTACGAGCAGTACTTC. Its protein is CASSLGQGQGAYEQYF.

The rearrangement joins TRBV5-1 to TRBJ2-3; D is undetermined. The CDR3 runs 15 residues. The germline gives CDR1 SGHRS, CDR2 YFSETQ. V lost 5 bases, J lost 0 bases, and 13 bases lay in between. CDR3 coding DNA: TGCGCCAGCAGTTTTACACGGATTAGCACAGATACGCAGTATTTT. Residues: CASSFTRISTDTQYF.

This sequence joins TRBV11-1 and TRBJ2-1; perhaps D is TRBD1 or TRBD2 (6 bases each). Deletions cut 5 bases from V and 9 bases from J, with 11 bases between. The CDR3 covers 12 residues. Germline V gene sequence: CDR1 SGHAT, CDR2 FQDESV (reference sequence). As DNA, the CDR3 is TGTGCCAGCAGCACGGGGGCCGTTGAGCAGTTCTTC. Translated: CASSTGAVEQFF.

This clonotype occurred a few times. This chain links TRBV20-1 with TRBJ1-6; 12 nucleotides line up with TRBD1. The V segment lost 1 base and the J segment 7 bases; nucleotides outside the gene matches: 11. Per germline, CDR1 DFQATT and CDR2 SNEGSKA (reference sequence). The CDR3 runs to 18 residues. CDR3 DNA: TGCAGTGCTAGAGCTTCTAGGGACAGGGGGCAGATAAATTCACCCCTCCACTTT. The encoded protein is CSARASRDRGQINSPLHF.

The chain uses TRBV5-1 and TRBJ2-5; possibly TRBD2 for D (6 bases). Trimming pared 4 bases from V and 3 bases from J, leaving 16 bases between. From germline, CDR1 is SGHRS and CDR2 YFSETQ. The CDR3 is 15 amino acids. The CDR3 nucleotides read TGCGCCAGCAGCCCAAGGGACTCTAGCAAAGAGACCCAGTACTTC. It encodes CASSPRDSSKETQYF.

V and J are TRBV3-1 and TRBJ1-2; a possible D gene is TRBD1 (5 bases). Per germline, CDR1 LGHDT and CDR2 YNNKEL (reference sequence). This CDR3 is built from 13 residues. V was pared by 1 base and J by 4 bases, with 7 bases between. CDR3 sequence: CASSQVGGYGYTF. The CDR3 DNA reads as TGTGCCAGCAGCCAAGTTGGGGGCTATGGCTACACCTTC.

This clonotype showed up just a few times. The chain joins TRBV20-1 to TRBJ2-5, with 12 bases fitting TRBD2. CDR3 length: 16 residues. V was clipped by 0 bases and J by 4 bases; unmatched bases: 6. Looked up from germline, CDR1 is DFQATT and CDR2 is SNEGSKA (reference sequence). The CDR3 reads CSARDFPGLAGETQYF. The CDR3 DNA reads TGCAGTGCTAGAGACTTTCCGGGACTAGCGGGAGAGACCCAGTACTTC.

The chain has TRBV11-3 and TRBJ2-7; 7 bases are a match to TRBD1. Germline V CDR1 and CDR2: SGHNT, YENEEA. The V and J ends lost 6 bases and 5 bases, in that order; junction bases with no gene match: 10. The CDR3 spans 14 residues. The CDR3 DNA reads TGTGCCAGCAGTTGGTCAGGGACAGAGGACGAGCAGTACTTC. This sequence encodes CASSWSGTEDEQYF.

The rearrangement links TRBV20-1 to TRBJ2-7; D might be TRBD1 (5 bases). The CDR3 length is 12 residues. Deletions cut 5 bases from V and 2 bases from J, with 10 bases between. Germline values: CDR1 DFQATT, CDR2 SNEGSKA (reference sequence). The CDR3 reads CSAYRTAYEQYF. The DNA for the CDR3 is TGCAGTGCTTACAGGACGGCCTACGAGCAGTACTTC.

There are a few counts of this clonotype. The rearrangement links TRBV6-1 to TRBJ2-2; D unclear. Germline V lookup: CDR1 MNHNS, CDR2 SASEGT. Trimming pared 6 bases from V and 5 bases from J, leaving 10 bases between. The CDR3 is made up of 13 amino acids. CDR3 in amino acids: CASSNVQTGELFF. The CDR3 DNA reads as TGTGCCAGCAGCAACGTCCAGACCGGGGAGCTGTTTTTT.

The rearrangement joins TRBV7-6 to TRBJ2-3; 7 bases fit TRBD2. This CDR3 region has 14 residues. V lost 5 bases and J lost 9; bases outside the gene matches: 11. Germline CDR1 SGHVS, CDR2 FNYEAQ. CDR3 DNA: TGTGCCAGCAGCCTTGGAGGGGCCGGGGGGACGCAGTATTTT. Residues: CASSLGGAGGTQYF. Full variable domain (missing parts from reference TRBV7-6 and TRBJ2-3): GAGVSQSPRYKVTKRGQDVALRCDPISGHVSLYWYRQALGQGPEFLTYFNYEAQQDKSGLPNDRFSAERPEGSISTLTIQRTEQRDSAMYRCASSLGGAGGTQYFGPGTRLTVL.

The chain has TRBV7-9 and TRBJ2-2, with TRBD1 matching 9 bases. The germline CDR1 and CDR2 sequences are SEHNR and FQNEAQ (reference sequence). The CDR3 spans 15 residues. J gave up 6 bases and V 3 bases, and 5 bases lay outside the gene matches. The CDR3 region has the DNA TGTGCCAGCAGCTTGTGGGACAGGGAATCCGGGGAGCTGTTTTTT. Its protein product is CASSLWDRESGELFF.

This clonotype was found many times. This chain links TRBV28 with TRBJ2-1; D may be TRBD2 (7 bases). The ends were cut back, 3 bases at V and 3 bases at J, with 9 bases in the middle. Germline V gives CDR1 MDHEN, CDR2 SYDVKM. This CDR3 region has 14 residues. The CDR3 coding sequence is TGTGCCAGCAGTTTGAGGGGGGGCTACAATGAGCAGTTCTTC. This gives the protein CASSLRGGYNEQFF.

The chain links TRBV18 to TRBJ2-1, with 10 bases that match TRBD2. Germline V CDR1 and CDR2: KGHSH, LQKENI. The CDR3 consists of 16 residues. V was pared by 4 bases and J by 4 bases, with 7 bases of the junction left unmatched. The CDR3 nucleotides are TGTGCCAGCTCACAACCTAGCGGGAGTGGGTACAATGAGCAGTTCTTC. Protein: CASSQPSGSGYNEQFF.

The chain uses TRBV19 and TRBJ2-1, with D maybe TRBD1 (5 bases). Per the germline V gene, CDR1 is LNHDA and CDR2 is SQIVND (reference sequence). CDR3 size: 13 residues. The V gene lost 4 bases and the J gene lost 15 bases, with 19 bases spanning the gap. The CDR3 nucleotides read TGTGCCAGTAGTAAGCTACAGGCGACTTCACGGTTCTTC. Translating it yields CASSKLQATSRFF.

This clonotype showed up just a few times. The chain joins TRBV6-1 to TRBJ2-2, with 9 bases fitting TRBD2. The germline V gene has CDR1 MNHNS and CDR2 SASEGT. The CDR3 totals 16 residues. The V gene end was trimmed by 6 bases and the J gene end by 2 bases; junction bases not matched to a gene: 7. This CDR3 is CASRGSGGVNTGELFF. Here the CDR3 DNA reads TGTGCCAGCAGGGGTAGCGGGGGAGTTAACACCGGGGAGCTGTTTTTT.

This clonotype was picked up a small number of times. J is TRBJ2-1 and V is TRBV4-2; D may be TRBD2 (5 bases). The CDR3 spans 13 residues. The V and J ends lost 3 bases and 7 bases respectively, with 10 bases between them. Germline values: CDR1 LGHNA, CDR2 YNFKEQ. The CDR3 DNA follows: TGTGCCAGCAGCCACCCCGGGAAAAATGAGCAGTTCTTC. Translation: CASSHPGKNEQFF.